A single sample is the source of the 2 T cell receptor beta chains below, sequenced in a study of blood T cells in healthy people across ages. The second PCR ran roughly 6 to 11 cycles with a sample-barcoded 5' primer and J-beta primers. TCRdb ran MiXCR on the 5' RACE reads and lists one entry per CDR3 protein. Of about 1.4 million distinct CDR3 sequences listed, roughly 60% are singletons. Sample: blood. These receptors were obtained from a man younger than 35 in good health.

Concerning this clonotype: An end of the junction does not agree with germline; a read error may underlie this. The chain uses TRBV10-3 and TRBJ1-2; D might be TRBD1 (6 bases). Germline CDR1 is ENHRY and CDR2 is SYGVKD. This CDR3 is built from 13 residues. The CDR3 loop is CAIQDSGNHGYTF. DNA of the CDR3: TGTGCCATCCAGGACAGCGGTAACCATGGCTACACCTTC.

The chain carries TRBV6-1 and TRBJ1-4; D perhaps matches TRBD1 (5 bases). CDR1 and CDR2 from the germline V gene are MNHNS and SASEGT. The CDR3 length is 13 residues. Between the trimmed V and J ends, which lost 5 bases and 8 bases, there was a span of 12 bases. CDR3 nucleotide sequence: TGTGCCAGCAGTCGGCAGGGTGGGGAAAAACTGTTTTTT. Translation gives CASSRQGGEKLFF.